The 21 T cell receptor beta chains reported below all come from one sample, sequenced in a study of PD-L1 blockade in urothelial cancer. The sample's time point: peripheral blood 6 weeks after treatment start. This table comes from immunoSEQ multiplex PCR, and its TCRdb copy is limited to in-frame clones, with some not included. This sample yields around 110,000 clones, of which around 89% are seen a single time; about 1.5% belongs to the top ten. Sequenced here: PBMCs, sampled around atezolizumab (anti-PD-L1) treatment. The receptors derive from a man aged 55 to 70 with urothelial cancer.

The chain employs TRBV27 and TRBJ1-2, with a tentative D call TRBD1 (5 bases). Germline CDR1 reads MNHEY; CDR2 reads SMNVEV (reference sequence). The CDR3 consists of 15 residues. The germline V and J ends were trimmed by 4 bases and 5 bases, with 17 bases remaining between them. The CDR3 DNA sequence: TGTGCCAGCAGTTACCAACAGGCAAACCTTTATGGCTACACCTTC. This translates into CASSYQQANLYGYTF.

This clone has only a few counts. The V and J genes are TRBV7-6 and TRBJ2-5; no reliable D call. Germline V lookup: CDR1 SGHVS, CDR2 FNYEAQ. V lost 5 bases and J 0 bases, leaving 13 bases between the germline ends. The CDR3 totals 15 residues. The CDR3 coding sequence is TGTGCCAGCAGCCGAGGAGAGTACCACCAAGAGACCCAGTACTTC. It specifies CASSRGEYHQETQYF.

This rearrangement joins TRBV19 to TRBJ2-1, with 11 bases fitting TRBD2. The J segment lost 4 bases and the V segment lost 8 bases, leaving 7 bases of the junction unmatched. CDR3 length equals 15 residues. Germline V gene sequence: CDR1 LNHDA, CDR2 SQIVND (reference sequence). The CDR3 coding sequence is TGTGCCAGTTCCGATTCTAGCGGGGGGTACAATGAGCAGTTCTTC. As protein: CASSDSSGGYNEQFF.

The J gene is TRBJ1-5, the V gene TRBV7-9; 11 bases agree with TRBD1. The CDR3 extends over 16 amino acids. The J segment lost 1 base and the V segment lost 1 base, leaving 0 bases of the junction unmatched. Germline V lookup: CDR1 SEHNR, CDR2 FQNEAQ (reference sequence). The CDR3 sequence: CASSLGTGGSNQPQHF. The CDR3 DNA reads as TGTGCCAGCAGCTTAGGGACAGGGGGCAGCAATCAGCCCCAGCATTTT. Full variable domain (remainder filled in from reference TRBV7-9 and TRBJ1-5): DTGVSQNPRHKITKRGQNVTFRCDPISEHNRLYWYRQTLGQGPEFLTYFQNEAQLEKSRLLSDRFSAERPKGSFSTLEIQRTEQGDSAMYLCASSLGTGGSNQPQHFGDGTRLSIL.

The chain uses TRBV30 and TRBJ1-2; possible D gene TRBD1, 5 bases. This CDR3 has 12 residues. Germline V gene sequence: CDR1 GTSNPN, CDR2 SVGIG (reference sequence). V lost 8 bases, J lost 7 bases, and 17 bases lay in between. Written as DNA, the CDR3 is TGTGCCCAAAGTGGGGGGGGTGGTGGCTACACCTTC. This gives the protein CAQSGGGGGYTF.

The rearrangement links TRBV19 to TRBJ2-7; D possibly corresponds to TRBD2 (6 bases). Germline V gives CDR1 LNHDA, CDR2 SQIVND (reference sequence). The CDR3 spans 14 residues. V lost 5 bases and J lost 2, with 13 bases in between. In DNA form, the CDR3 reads TGTGCCAGTAGTTTCCGGGCTAGCGCCTACGAGCAGTACTTC. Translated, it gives CASSFRASAYEQYF.

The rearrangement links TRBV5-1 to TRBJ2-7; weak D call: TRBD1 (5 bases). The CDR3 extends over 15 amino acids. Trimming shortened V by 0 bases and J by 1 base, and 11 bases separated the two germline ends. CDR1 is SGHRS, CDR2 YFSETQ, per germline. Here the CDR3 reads CASSLDGASSYEQYF. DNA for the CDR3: TGCGCCAGCAGCTTGGATGGGGCTAGTTCCTACGAGCAGTACTTC.

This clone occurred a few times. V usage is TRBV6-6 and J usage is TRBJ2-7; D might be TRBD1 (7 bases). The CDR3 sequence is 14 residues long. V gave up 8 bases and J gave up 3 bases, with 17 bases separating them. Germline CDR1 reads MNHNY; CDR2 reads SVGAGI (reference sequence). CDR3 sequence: CASGLKGGDYEQYF. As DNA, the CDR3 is TGTGCCAGCGGACTAAAAGGGGGCGACTACGAGCAGTACTTC.

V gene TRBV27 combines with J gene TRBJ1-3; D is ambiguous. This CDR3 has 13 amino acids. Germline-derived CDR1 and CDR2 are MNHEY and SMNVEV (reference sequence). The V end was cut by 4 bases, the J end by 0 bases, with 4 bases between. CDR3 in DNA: TGTGCCAGCAGTTCCTCCTCTGGAAACACCATATATTTT. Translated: CASSSSSGNTIYF.

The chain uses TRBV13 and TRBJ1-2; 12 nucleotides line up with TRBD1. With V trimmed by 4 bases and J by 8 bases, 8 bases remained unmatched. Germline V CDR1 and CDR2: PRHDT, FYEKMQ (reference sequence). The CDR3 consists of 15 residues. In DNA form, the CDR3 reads TGTGCCAGCAGCTCTTCCGGGACAGGGGGCTGGGGCTACACCTTC. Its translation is CASSSSGTGGWGYTF. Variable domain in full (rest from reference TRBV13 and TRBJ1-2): AAGVIQSPRHLIKEKRETATLKCYPIPRHDTVYWYQQGPGQDPQFLISFYEKMQSDKGSIPDRFSAQQFSDYHSELNMSSLELGDSALYFCASSSSGTGGWGYTFGSGTRLTVV.

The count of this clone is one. This CDR3 is CASRSTGGVGNTIYF. CDR3 sequence (DNA): TGTGCCAGCCGTTCTACAGGGGGGGTAGGAAACACCATATATTTT. The chain employs TRBV6-5 and TRBJ1-3; 8 bases map to TRBD1. This CDR3 has 15 residues. The V and J ends lost 8 bases and 4 bases, in that order; junction bases with no gene match: 10. Per the germline V gene, CDR1 is MNHEY and CDR2 is SVGAGI.

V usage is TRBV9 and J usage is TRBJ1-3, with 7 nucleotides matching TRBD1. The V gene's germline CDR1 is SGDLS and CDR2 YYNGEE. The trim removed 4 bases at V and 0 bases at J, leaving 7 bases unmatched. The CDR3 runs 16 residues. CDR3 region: CASSTRQGASGNTIYF. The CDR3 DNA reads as TGTGCCAGCAGCACAAGACAGGGCGCCTCTGGAAACACCATATATTTT.

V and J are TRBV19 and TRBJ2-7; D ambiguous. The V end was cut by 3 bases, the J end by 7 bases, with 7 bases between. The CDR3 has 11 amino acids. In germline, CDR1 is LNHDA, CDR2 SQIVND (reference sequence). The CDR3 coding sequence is TGTGCCAGTAGTATCCTGAGGGAGCAGTACTTC. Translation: CASSILREQYF.

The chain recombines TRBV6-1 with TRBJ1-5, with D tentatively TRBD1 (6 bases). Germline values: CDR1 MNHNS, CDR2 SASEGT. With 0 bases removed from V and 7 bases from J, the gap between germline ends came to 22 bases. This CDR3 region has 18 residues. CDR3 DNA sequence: TGTGCCAGCAGTGAAGCCCTGGGACAAAATATTAGGGGGCAGCCCCAGCATTTT. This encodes CASSEALGQNIRGQPQHF.

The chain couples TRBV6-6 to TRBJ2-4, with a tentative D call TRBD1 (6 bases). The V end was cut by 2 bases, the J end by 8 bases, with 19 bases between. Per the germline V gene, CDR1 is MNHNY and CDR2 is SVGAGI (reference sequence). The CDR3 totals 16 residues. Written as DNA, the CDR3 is TGTGCCAGCAGTTACACCGCCCAGGGGCTAAGGGACATTCAGTACTTC. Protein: CASSYTAQGLRDIQYF.

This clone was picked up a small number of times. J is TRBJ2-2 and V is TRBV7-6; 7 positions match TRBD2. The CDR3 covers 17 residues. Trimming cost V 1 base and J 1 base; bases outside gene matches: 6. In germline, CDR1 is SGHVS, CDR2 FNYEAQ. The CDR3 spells CASSLESSGLNTGELFF. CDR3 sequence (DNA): TGTGCCAGCAGCTTAGAATCTAGCGGACTGAACACCGGGGAGCTGTTTTTT.

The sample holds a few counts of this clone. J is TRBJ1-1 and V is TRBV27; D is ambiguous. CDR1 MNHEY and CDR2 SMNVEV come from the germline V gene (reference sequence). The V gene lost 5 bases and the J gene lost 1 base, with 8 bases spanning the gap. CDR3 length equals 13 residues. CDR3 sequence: CASSPNSNTEAFF. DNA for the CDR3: TGTGCCAGCAGTCCCAACTCGAACACTGAAGCTTTCTTT.

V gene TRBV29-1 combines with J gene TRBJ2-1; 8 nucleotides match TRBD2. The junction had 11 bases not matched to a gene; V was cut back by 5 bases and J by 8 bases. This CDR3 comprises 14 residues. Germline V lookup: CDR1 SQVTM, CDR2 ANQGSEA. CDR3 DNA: TGCAGCGTTTACGGGGGGGCCCCCTCGGATGAGCAGTTCTTC. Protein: CSVYGGAPSDEQFF.

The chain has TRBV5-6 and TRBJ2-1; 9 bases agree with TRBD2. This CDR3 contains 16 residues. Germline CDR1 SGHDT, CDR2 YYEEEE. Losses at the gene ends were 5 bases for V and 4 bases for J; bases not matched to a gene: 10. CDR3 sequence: CASSSLVAGGYNEQFF. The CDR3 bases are TGTGCCAGCAGTTCTCTTGTCGCGGGAGGGTACAATGAGCAGTTCTTC.

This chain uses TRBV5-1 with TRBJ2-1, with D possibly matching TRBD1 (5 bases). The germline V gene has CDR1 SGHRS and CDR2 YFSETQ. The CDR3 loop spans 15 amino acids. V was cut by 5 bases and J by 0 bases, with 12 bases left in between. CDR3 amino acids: CASSAGDSSYNEQFF. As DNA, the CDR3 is TGCGCCAGCAGTGCAGGTGACAGCTCCTACAATGAGCAGTTCTTC.

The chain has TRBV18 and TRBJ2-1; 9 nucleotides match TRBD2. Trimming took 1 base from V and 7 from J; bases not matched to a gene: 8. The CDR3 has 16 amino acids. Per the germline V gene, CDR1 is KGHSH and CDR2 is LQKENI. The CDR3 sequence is CASSPRGDSGRNEQFF. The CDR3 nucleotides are TGTGCCAGCTCACCACGAGGGGATAGCGGGAGAAATGAGCAGTTCTTC.